The clone carrying this TCR beta chain was seen just once. The V gene's germline CDR1 is LNHDA and CDR2 SQIVND (reference sequence). After removal of 7 bases from V and 5 bases from J, the junction contained 4 bases not matched to a gene. The CDR3 loop spans 12 amino acids. This table comes from immunoSEQ multiplex PCR, and its TCRdb copy is limited to in-frame clones, with some not included. This table holds about 83,000 clones, about 82% found once. The data originate from a study of blood T cell repertoires in COVID-19. The chain employs TRBV19 and TRBJ2-5, with 7 positions matching TRBD2. The TCR originated in a woman older than 75 with acute or convalescent COVID-19. The sample comprised peripheral blood. The CDR3 loop is CASTGGMETQYF. The CDR3 nucleotides are TGTGCCAGTACCGGGGGGATGGAGACCCAGTACTTC.